This TCR beta chain was captured by sequencing in a study of shared clonotypes between healthy human individuals. Overall study context: Aged 18 to 49, the donors were two women and a few men.

The assay was immunoSEQ multiplex PCR, and TCRdb's table has in-frame clones only and misses some. The sample carries fewer than 1 million clones, around 96% recorded once. Terminally differentiated effector memory CD45RA+ cells were excluded by CCR7 positive selection of CD45RO-negative cells. All of the donors resided in Nashville, Tennessee, and each was a Caucasian adult. With respect to this clone: Its antigen is currently unknown.

Study-wide results and caveats: The four-donor shared clonotypes exceeded non-shared clonotypes in generation probability, with non-shared ones scoring lower. An effect of sequencing depth on clonotype sharing among donors was expected.

CDR3 length: 13 amino acids. Germline V gives CDR1 MDHEN, CDR2 SYDVKM. Trimming stripped 6 bases from V and 7 bases from J, with 13 bases between. The sample was naive CD8+ T cells sorted from blood. The chain uses TRBV28 and TRBJ1-5; D remains ambiguous. The clonotype originates from a man aged 30 to 45 in good health. The CDR3 DNA is TGTGCCAGCAGCTGGGCCCGGGTGCAGCCCCAGCATTTT. Protein sequence: CASSWARVQPQHF.